This T cell receptor (beta chain) comes out of a study of neoadjuvant nivolumab and ipilimumab in lung cancer. V shed 3 bases and J shed 1 base, with 10 bases lying between them. CDR1 and CDR2 from the germline V gene are MNHEY and SVGAGI. The CDR3 extends over 14 amino acids. The protocol was immunoSEQ multiplex PCR, while the TCRdb copy is restricted to in-frame clones and leaves out a portion. The data contain 40,000 to 55,000 clones, 80% to 90% of them singletons. The receptor comes from an adult with non-small cell lung cancer. Some clones in this sample may be carry-over from other donors' samples. The V and J genes are TRBV6-5 and TRBJ2-7; D unresolved. Sequenced here: blood, sampled before neoadjuvant nivolumab, alone or with ipilimumab. The CDR3 sequence is CASSYRVRSYEQYF. The CDR3 nucleotides are TGTGCCAGCAGTTATAGGGTGCGGTCCTACGAGCAGTACTTC.